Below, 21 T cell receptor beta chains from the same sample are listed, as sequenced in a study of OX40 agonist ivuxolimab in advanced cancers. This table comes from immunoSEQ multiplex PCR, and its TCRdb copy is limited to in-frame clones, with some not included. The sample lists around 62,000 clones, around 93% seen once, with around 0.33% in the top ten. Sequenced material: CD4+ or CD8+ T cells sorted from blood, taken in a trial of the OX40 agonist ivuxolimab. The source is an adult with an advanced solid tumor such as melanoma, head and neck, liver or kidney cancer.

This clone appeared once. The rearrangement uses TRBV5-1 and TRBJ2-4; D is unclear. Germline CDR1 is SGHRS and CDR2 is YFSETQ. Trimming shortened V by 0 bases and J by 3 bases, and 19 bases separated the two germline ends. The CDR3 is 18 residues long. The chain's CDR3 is CASSLDFPAGLGKNIQYF. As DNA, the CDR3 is TGCGCCAGCAGCTTGGATTTCCCGGCAGGTTTGGGCAAAAACATTCAGTACTTC.

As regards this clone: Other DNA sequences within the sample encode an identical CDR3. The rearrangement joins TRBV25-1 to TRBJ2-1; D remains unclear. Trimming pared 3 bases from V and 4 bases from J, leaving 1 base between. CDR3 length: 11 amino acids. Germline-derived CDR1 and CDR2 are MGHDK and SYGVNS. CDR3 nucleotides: TGTGCCAGCAGTGAGTACAATGAGCAGTTCTTC. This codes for CASSEYNEQFF.

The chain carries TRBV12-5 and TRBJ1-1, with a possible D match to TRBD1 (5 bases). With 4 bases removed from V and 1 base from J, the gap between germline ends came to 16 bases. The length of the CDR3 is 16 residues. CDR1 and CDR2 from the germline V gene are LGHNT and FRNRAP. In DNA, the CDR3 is TGTGCTAGTGGTTCCCACCCTTTGACAGCGAACACTGAAGCTTTCTTT. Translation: CASGSHPLTANTEAFF.

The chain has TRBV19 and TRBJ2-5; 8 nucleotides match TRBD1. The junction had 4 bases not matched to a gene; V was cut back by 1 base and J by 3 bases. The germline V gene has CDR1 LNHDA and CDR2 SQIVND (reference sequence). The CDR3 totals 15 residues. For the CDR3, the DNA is TGTGCCAGTAGTATAGTGGGGACAGGTGAAGAGACCCAGTACTTC. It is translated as CASSIVGTGEETQYF.

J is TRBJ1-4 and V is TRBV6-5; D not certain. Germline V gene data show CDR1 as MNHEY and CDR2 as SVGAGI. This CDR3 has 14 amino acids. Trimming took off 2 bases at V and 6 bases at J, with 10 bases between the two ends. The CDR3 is CASSYGGKDEKLFF. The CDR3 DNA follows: TGTGCCAGCAGTTACGGAGGGAAGGATGAAAAACTGTTTTTT.

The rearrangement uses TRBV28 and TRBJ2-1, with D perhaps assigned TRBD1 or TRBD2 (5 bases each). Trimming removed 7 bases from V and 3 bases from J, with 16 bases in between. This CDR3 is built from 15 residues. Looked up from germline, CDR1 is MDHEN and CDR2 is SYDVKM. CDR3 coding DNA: TGTGCCAGCATTGGGGACCAACAAAACTACAATGAGCAGTTCTTC. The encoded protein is CASIGDQQNYNEQFF.

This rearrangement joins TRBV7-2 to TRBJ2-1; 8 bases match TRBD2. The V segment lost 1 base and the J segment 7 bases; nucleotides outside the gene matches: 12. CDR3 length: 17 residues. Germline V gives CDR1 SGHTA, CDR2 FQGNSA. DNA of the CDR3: TGTGCCAGCAGCTTAGAGAGTAGGGCGGGAGGTCTTAATGAGCAGTTCTTC. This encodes CASSLESRAGGLNEQFF. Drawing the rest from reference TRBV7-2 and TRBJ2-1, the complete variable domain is GAGVSQSPSNKVTEKGKDVELRCDPISGHTALYWYRQSLGQGLEFLIYFQGNSAPDKSGLPSDRFSAERTGGSVSTLTIQRTQQEDSAVYLCASSLESRAGGLNEQFFGPGTRLTVL.

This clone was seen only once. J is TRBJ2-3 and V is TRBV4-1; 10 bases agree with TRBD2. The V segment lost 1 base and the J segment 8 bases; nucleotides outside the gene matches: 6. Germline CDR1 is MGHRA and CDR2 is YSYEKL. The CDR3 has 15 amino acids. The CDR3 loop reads CASSQATSGVRTQYF. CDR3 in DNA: TGCGCCAGCAGCCAAGCTACTAGCGGGGTACGTACGCAGTATTTT.

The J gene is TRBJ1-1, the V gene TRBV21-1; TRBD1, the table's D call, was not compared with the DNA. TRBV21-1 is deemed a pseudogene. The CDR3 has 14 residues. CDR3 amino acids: CASTAGKRNTEAFF. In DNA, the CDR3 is TGTGCCAGCACGGCAGGGAAAAGGAACACTGAAGCTTTCTTT.

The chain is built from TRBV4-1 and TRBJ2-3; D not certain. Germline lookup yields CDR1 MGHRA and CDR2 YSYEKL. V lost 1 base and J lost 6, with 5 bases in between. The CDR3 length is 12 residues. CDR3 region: CASSQVEDTQYF. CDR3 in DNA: TGCGCCAGCAGCCAAGTGGAGGATACGCAGTATTTT.

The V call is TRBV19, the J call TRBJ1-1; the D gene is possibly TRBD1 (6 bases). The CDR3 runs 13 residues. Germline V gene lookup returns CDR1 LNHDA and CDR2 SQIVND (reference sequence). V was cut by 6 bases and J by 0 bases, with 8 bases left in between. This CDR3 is CASRDSLNTEAFF. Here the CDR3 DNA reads TGTGCCAGTAGGGACAGTCTGAACACTGAAGCTTTCTTT.

CDR3 coding DNA: TGTGCCAGCATTTTTGGCAGGGAAGAGGGTGGCTACACCTTC. Translating gives CASIFGREEGGYTF. The V gene is TRBV2, the J gene TRBJ1-2; D might be TRBD1 (5 bases). This CDR3 is 14 amino acids long. V was trimmed by 7 bases and J by 7 bases, leaving 19 bases between them. The germline gives CDR1 SNHLY, CDR2 FYNNEI.

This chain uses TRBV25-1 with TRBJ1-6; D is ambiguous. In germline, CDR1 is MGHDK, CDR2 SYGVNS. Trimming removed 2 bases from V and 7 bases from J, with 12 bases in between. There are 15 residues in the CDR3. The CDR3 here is CASSEGRQSNSPLHF. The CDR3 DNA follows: TGTGCCAGCAGTGAAGGGCGGCAGTCAAATTCACCCCTCCACTTT. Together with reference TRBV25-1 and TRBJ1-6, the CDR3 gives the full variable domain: EADIYQTPRYLVIGTGKKITLECSQTMGHDKMYWYQQDPGMELHLIHYSYGVNSTEKGDLSSESTVSRIRTEHFPLTLESARPSHTSQYLCASSEGRQSNSPLHFGNGTRLTVT.

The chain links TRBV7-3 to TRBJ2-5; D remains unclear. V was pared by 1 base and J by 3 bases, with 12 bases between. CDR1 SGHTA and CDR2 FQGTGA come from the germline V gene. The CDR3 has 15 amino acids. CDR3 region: CASSLRRDGKETQYF. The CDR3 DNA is TGTGCCAGCAGCTTAAGACGAGACGGAAAAGAGACCCAGTACTTC.

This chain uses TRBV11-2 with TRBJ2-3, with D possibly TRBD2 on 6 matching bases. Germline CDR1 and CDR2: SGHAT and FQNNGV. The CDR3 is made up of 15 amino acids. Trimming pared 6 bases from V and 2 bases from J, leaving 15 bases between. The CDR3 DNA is TGTGCCAGCAGTTCTAGCGATTATTCCACAGATACGCAGTATTTT. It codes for CASSSSDYSTDTQYF.

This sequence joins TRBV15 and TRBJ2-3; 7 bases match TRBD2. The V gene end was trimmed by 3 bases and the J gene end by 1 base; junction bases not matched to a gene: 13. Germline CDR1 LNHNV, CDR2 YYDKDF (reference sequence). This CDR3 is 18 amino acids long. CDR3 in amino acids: CATSRGRGESGRTDTQYF. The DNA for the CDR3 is TGTGCCACCAGCAGGGGTCGGGGGGAGTCTGGTCGCACAGATACGCAGTATTTT.

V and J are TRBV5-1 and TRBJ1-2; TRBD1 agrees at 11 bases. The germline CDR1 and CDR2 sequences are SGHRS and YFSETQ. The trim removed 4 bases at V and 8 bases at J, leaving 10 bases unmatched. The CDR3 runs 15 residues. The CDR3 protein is CASSPLDRGLGGYTF. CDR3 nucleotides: TGCGCCAGCAGCCCCCTGGACAGGGGGCTAGGAGGCTACACCTTC.

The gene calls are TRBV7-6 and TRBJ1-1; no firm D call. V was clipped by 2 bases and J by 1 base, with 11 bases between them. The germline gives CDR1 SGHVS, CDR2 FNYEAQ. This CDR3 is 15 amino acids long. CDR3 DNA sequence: TGTGCCAGCAGCTTAACTAGTATGGGGAACACTGAAGCTTTCTTT. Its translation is CASSLTSMGNTEAFF.

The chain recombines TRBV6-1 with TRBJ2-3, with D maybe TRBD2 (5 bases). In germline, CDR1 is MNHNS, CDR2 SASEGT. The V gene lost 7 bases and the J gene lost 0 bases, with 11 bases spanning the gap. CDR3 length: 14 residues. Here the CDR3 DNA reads TGTGCCAGCAAGGACTCCACTAGCACAGATACGCAGTATTTT. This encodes CASKDSTSTDTQYF.

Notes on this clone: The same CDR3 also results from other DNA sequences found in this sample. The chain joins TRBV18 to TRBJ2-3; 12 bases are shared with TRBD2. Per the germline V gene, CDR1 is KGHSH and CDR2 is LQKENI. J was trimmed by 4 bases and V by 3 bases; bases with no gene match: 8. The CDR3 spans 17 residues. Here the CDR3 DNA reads TGTGCCAGCTCACCGAATCTAGCGGGAGGGTTCGCAGATACGCAGTATTTT. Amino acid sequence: CASSPNLAGGFADTQYF. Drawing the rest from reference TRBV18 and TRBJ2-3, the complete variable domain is NAGVMQNPRHLVRRRGQEARLRCSPMKGHSHVYWYRQLPEEGLKFMVYLQKENIIDESGMPKERFSAEFPKEGPSILRIQQVVRGDSAAYFCASSPNLAGGFADTQYFGPGTRLTVL.

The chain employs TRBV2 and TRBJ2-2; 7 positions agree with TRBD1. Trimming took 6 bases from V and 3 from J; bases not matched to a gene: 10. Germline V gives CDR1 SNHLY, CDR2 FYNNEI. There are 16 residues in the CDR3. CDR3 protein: CASREPRGQDTGELFF. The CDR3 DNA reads TGTGCCAGCAGGGAACCGAGGGGGCAGGACACCGGGGAGCTGTTTTTT. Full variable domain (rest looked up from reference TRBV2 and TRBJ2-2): EPEVTQTPSHQVTQMGQEVILRCVPISNHLYFYWYRQILGQKVEFLVSFYNNEISEKSEIFDDQFSVERPDGSNFTLKIRSTKLEDSAMYFCASREPRGQDTGELFFGEGSRLTVL.